This is a list of T cell receptor beta chains from one sample in a study of blood T cell repertoires in COVID-19. Data came from immunoSEQ multiplex PCR; TCRdb stores just in-frame clones and leaves some out. Of 60,000 to 90,000 clones in the sample, 84% were seen once. The specimen was peripheral blood. The source is a man aged 50 to 59 with acute or convalescent COVID-19. Both conserved end residues are part of each CDR3. D genes are given only for firm matches. Size tells how often a clone was seen (once, few, many) or the class of an expanded clone, and some rows leave it out.

>-|TRBV28|TRBJ2-5|-|16
CASSLWGRDNQETQYF
TGTGCCAGCAGTTTATGGGGTCGGGACAACCAAGAGACCCAGTACTTC
>TRBD2|TRBV18|TRBJ2-3|few|14
CASSLGLAIDTQYF
TGTGCCAGCTCACTGGGACTAGCGATTGATACGCAGTATTTT
>-|TRBV27|TRBJ1-6|-|15
CASSLERTVNSPLHF
TGTGCCAGCAGCCTAGAAAGGACAGTTAATTCACCCCTCCACTTT
>TRBD2|TRBV10-2|TRBJ2-1|few|15
CASYLGRGVYNEQFF
TGCGCCAGCTACCTCGGGAGGGGGGTGTACAATGAGCAGTTCTTC
>-|TRBV5-1|TRBJ2-1|-|13
CASSIGSYNEQFF
TGCGCCAGCAGCATCGGGAGTTACAATGAGCAGTTCTTC
>-|TRBV10-3|TRBJ2-2|-|14
CAISGGTPTGELFF
TGTGCCATCAGTGGAGGGACACCCACCGGGGAGCTGTTTTTT
>-|TRBV7-9|TRBJ2-4|-|15
CASSPEGTPKNIQYF
TGTGCCAGCAGCCCGGAGGGAACCCCAAAAAACATTCAGTACTTC
>TRBD2|TRBV18|TRBJ2-3|few|13
CASSPTSGDTQYF
TGTGCCAGCTCACCGACTAGCGGGGATACGCAGTATTTT
>-|TRBV7-3|TRBJ2-5|-|15
CASSLTRGRGETQYF
TGTGCCAGCAGCTTAACGAGGGGGAGGGGAGAGACCCAGTACTTC
>-|TRBV12-3/TRBV12-4|TRBJ2-3|once|11
CASSSGDTQYF
TGTGCCAGCTCCAGTGGCGATACGCAGTATTTT
>-|TRBV6-1|TRBJ2-7|-|13
CASSEYGGLEQYF
TGTGCCAGCAGTGAATACGGGGGGCTCGAGCAGTACTTC
>-|TRBV6-1|TRBJ1-2|-|16
CASSEAGGRPDYGYTF
TGTGCCAGCAGTGAAGCCGGGGGGAGGCCGGACTATGGCTACACCTTC
>TRBD2|TRBV10-1|TRBJ2-3|-|17
CASSVGLAGEDTDTQYF
TGCGCCAGCAGTGTGGGACTAGCGGGGGAGGACACAGATACGCAGTATTTT
>-|TRBV18|TRBJ1-3|-|14
CASSSQGSGNTIYF
TGTGCCAGCTCATCCCAGGGTAGTGGAAACACCATATATTTT
>TRBD1|TRBV3-1/TRBV3-2|TRBJ1-2|-|15
CASSHGTGAAYGYTF
TGTGCCAGCAGCCACGGGACAGGGGCCGCCTATGGCTACACCTTC
>TRBD2|TRBV28|TRBJ2-1|-|13
CASSLAGGNEQFF
TGTGCCAGCAGTTTAGCGGGGGGCAATGAGCAGTTCTTC
>-|TRBV4-2|TRBJ1-2|-|15
CASSLMAMSNYGYTF
TGTGCCAGCAGCCTCATGGCCATGTCTAACTATGGCTACACCTTC
>-|TRBV14|TRBJ2-3|-|12
CASSQSTDTQYF
TGTGCCAGCAGCCAGTCGACAGATACGCAGTATTTT
>TRBD1|TRBV19|TRBJ1-1|-|14
CASSPRQGGTEAFF
TGTGCCAGTAGTCCCCGACAGGGAGGCACTGAAGCTTTCTTT
>-|TRBV28|TRBJ1-4|-|11
CASTGRGKLFF
TGTGCCAGCACAGGGAGGGGGAAACTGTTTTTT
>TRBD2|TRBV2|TRBJ2-2|-|16
CATIRGVGSNTGELFF
TGTGCCACCATACGGGGGGTTGGGTCTAATACCGGGGAGCTGTTTTTT
>-|TRBV5-1|TRBJ2-2|-|14
CASSEGTNTGELFF
TGCGCCAGCAGCGAGGGTACGAACACCGGGGAGCTGTTTTTT
>-|TRBV19|TRBJ2-2|-|15
CASTIAGFNTGELFF
TGTGCCAGTACCATTGCAGGGTTCAACACCGGGGAGCTGTTTTTT
>TRBD1|TRBV6-5|TRBJ2-5|-|12
CASSTGTGAQYF
TGTGCCAGCAGTACCGGGACAGGGGCCCAGTACTTC
>TRBD1|TRBV30|TRBJ1-4|once|15
CAWSVGQGEGEKLFF
TGTGCCTGGAGTGTAGGACAGGGGGAAGGTGAAAAACTGTTTTTT
>-|TRBV21-1|TRBJ2-1|-|14
CASLSGGTYNEQFF
TGTGCCAGCCTTAGCGGGGGGACCTACAATGAGCAGTTCTTC
>TRBD1|TRBV28|TRBJ2-7|once|15
CASSPPGQYSYEQYF
TGTGCCAGCAGTCCCCCGGGACAGTACTCCTACGAGCAGTACTTC
>TRBD1|TRBV6-1|TRBJ1-5|-|15
CASSDPTGLNQPQHF
TGTGCCAGCAGTGACCCGACAGGGCTAAACCAGCCCCAGCATTTT
>-|TRBV19|TRBJ1-5|-|15
CASSMEGYSNQPQHF
TGTGCCAGTAGTATGGAGGGGTATAGCAATCAGCCCCAGCATTTT
>TRBD2|TRBV7-9|TRBJ2-6|-|18
CASSSGLAVFSGANVLTF
TGTGCCAGCAGCTCGGGACTAGCGGTGTTCTCTGGGGCCAACGTCCTGACTTTC
>-|TRBV4-1|TRBJ2-7|once|16
CASSLATSRNNYEQYF
TGCGCCAGCAGCCTGGCGACATCGCGAAACAACTACGAGCAGTACTTC
>TRBD2|TRBV15|TRBJ2-5|-|14
CATGNSGGQETQYF
TGTGCCACCGGAAATAGCGGGGGGCAAGAGACCCAGTACTTC